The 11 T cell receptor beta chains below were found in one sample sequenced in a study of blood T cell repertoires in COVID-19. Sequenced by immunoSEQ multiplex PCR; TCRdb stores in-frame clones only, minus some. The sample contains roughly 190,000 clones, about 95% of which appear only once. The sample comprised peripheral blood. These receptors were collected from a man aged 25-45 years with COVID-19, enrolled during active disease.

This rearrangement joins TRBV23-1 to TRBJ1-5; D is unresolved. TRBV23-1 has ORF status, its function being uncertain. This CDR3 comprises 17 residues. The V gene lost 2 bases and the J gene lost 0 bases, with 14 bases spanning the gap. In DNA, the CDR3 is TGCGCCAGCAGTCAAGAGTATGGGCAGATTAGCAATCAGCCCCAGCATTTT. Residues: CASSQEYGQISNQPQHF.

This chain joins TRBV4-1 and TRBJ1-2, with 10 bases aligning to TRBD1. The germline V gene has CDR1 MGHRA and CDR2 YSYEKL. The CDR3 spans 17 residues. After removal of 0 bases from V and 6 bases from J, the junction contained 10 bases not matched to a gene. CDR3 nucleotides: TGCGCCAGCAGCCAAGAGGGTCTCGTAGGGACAGGGGATGGCTACACCTTC. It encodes CASSQEGLVGTGDGYTF.

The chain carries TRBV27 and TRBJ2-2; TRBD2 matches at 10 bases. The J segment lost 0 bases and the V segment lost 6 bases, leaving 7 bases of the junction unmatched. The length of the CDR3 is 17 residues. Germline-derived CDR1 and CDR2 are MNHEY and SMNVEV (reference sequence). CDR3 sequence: CASRIAGGPPNTGELFF. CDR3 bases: TGTGCCAGCAGGATAGCGGGGGGACCCCCGAACACCGGGGAGCTGTTTTTT.

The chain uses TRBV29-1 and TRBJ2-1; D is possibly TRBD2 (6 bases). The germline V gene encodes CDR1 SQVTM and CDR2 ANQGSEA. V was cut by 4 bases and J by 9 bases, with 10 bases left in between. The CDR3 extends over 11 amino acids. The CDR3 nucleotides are TGCAGCGTTGGGAGGGGCACTGAGCAGTTCTTC. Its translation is CSVGRGTEQFF.

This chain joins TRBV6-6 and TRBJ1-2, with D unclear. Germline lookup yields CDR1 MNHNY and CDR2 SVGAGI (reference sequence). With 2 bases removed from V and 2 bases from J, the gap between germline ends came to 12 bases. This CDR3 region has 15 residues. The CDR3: CASSYDRGINYGYTF. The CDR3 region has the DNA TGTGCCAGCAGTTACGACCGGGGTATCAACTATGGCTACACCTTC.

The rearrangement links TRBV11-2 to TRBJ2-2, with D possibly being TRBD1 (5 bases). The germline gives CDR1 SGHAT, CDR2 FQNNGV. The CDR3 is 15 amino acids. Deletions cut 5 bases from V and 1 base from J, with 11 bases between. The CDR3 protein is CASSPWGENTGELFF. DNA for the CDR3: TGTGCCAGCAGCCCCTGGGGCGAGAACACCGGGGAGCTGTTTTTT.

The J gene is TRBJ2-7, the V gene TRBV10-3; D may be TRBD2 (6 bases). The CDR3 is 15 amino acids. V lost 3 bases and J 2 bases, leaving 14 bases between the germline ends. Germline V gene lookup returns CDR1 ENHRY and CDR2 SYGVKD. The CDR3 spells CAISEDGGRTYEQYF. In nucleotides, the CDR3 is TGTGCCATCAGTGAAGATGGAGGGAGGACCTACGAGCAGTACTTC.

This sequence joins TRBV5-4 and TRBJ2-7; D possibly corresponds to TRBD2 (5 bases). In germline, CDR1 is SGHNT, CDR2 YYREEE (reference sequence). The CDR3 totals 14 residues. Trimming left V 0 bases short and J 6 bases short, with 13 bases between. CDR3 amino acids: CASSLGALVSEQYF. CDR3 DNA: TGTGCCAGCAGCTTGGGGGCACTAGTTTCCGAGCAGTACTTC.

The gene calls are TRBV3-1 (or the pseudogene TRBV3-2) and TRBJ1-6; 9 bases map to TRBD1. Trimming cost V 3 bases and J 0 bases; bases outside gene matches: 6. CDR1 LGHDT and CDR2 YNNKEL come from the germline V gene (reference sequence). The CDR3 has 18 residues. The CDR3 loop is CASSQDLQGASYNSPLHF. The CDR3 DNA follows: TGTGCCAGCAGCCAGGACCTACAGGGGGCCTCCTATAATTCACCCCTCCACTTT.

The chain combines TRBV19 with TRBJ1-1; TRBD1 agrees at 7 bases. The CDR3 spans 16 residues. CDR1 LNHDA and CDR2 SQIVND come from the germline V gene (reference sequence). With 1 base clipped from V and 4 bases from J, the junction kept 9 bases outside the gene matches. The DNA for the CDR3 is TGTGCCAGTAGTATAGGTCTCGGACAGGTGGGCACTGAAGCTTTCTTT. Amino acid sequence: CASSIGLGQVGTEAFF.

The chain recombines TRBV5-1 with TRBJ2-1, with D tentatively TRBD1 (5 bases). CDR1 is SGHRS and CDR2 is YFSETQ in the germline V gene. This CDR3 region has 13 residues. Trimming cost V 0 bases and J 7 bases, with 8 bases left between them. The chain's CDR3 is CASSLGGLNEQFF. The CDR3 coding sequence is TGCGCCAGCAGCTTGGGGGGCTTGAATGAGCAGTTCTTC.